The 19 T cell receptor beta chains below were found in one sample sequenced in a study of blood T cell repertoires in COVID-19. Assay used: immunoSEQ multiplex PCR; TCRdb lists only in-frame clones, some missing. The table includes fewer than 120,000 clones, approximately 70% detected once. Sequencing was performed on peripheral blood. The source of these receptors is a woman aged 55 to 70 with acute or convalescent COVID-19.

The rearrangement joins TRBV7-9 to TRBJ1-1; the D gene is possibly TRBD1 (5 bases). The germline V gene encodes CDR1 SEHNR and CDR2 FQNEAQ (reference sequence). The V end was cut by 1 base, the J end by 12 bases, with 12 bases between. The CDR3 has 12 residues. Here the CDR3 reads CASSLGVGHSFF. DNA of the CDR3: TGTGCCAGCAGCTTAGGCGTAGGACACTCTTTCTTT.

V and J are TRBV4-1 and TRBJ2-7; 7 bases align to TRBD1. Per germline, CDR1 MGHRA and CDR2 YSYEKL. This CDR3 has 15 residues. The J segment lost 7 bases and the V segment lost 4 bases, leaving 13 bases of the junction unmatched. Written as DNA, the CDR3 is TGCGCCAGCAGCCCGTACAGGGGTGGAGGAGTGGAGCAGTACTTC. It yields the protein CASSPYRGGGVEQYF.

The chain combines TRBV6-1 with TRBJ1-6, with 7 bases lining up with TRBD1. J lost 8 bases, V lost 1 base, and 11 bases had no gene match. CDR3 length equals 17 residues. Germline V gene lookup returns CDR1 MNHNS and CDR2 SASEGT. CDR3 nucleotide sequence: TGTGCCAGCAGTGAAGTTTGGGTAGGCCAGGGGGATTCACCCCTCCACTTT. It encodes CASSEVWVGQGDSPLHF.

This chain links TRBV28 with TRBJ1-4, with a tentative D call TRBD1 (5 bases). Trimming removed 5 bases from V and 6 bases from J, with 22 bases in between. CDR1 and CDR2 from the germline V gene are MDHEN and SYDVKM. The CDR3 sequence is 17 residues long. The CDR3 sequence is CASSTSRGLDWDEKLFF. The CDR3 bases are TGTGCCAGCAGTACAAGTCGGGGACTAGATTGGGATGAAAAACTGTTTTTT. The whole variable domain, filled in from reference TRBV28 and TRBJ1-4, reads DVKVTQSSRYLVKRTGEKVFLECVQDMDHENMFWYRQDPGLGLRLIYFSYDVKMKEKGDIPEGYSVSREKKERFSLILESASTNQTSMYLCASSTSRGLDWDEKLFFGSGTQLSVL.

This clone was seen once. The chain couples TRBV15 to TRBJ1-5; 11 nucleotides match TRBD1. The CDR3 is made up of 14 amino acids. V shed 3 bases, J shed 6 bases, and the junction held 1 base outside the gene matches. Germline loops: CDR1 LNHNV, CDR2 YYDKDF (reference sequence). The CDR3 reads CATSRDRGPQPQHF. In DNA form, the CDR3 reads TGTGCCACCAGCAGGGACAGGGGGCCTCAGCCCCAGCATTTT. Filled out from reference TRBV15 and TRBJ1-5, the complete variable domain reads DAMVIQNPRYQVTQFGKPVTLSCSQTLNHNVMYWYQQKSSQAPKLLFHYYDKDFNNEADTPDNFQSRRPNTSFCFLDIRSPGLGDTAMYLCATSRDRGPQPQHFGDGTRLSIL.

The chain links TRBV10-3 to TRBJ2-2, with TRBD1 as a possible D gene (7 bases). CDR3 length: 15 residues. Trimming took 10 bases from V and 1 from J, leaving 16 bases between them. The germline gives CDR1 ENHRY, CDR2 SYGVKD. CDR3: CATLKQGGNTGELFF. In nucleotides, the CDR3 is TGTGCCACCCTTAAGCAGGGGGGGAACACCGGGGAGCTGTTTTTT.

J is TRBJ1-6 and V is TRBV2; the D is unclear. Trimming shortened V by 3 bases and J by 7 bases, and 13 bases separated the two germline ends. CDR1 is SNHLY, CDR2 FYNNEI, per germline. The CDR3 has 15 amino acids. CDR3 region: CASSEGSQVNSPLHF. For the CDR3, the DNA is TGTGCCAGCAGTGAGGGTTCGCAGGTGAATTCACCCCTCCACTTT.

V usage is TRBV5-5 and J usage is TRBJ1-1; 9 bases agree with TRBD1. The germline V gene has CDR1 SGHKS and CDR2 YYEKEE (reference sequence). The J segment lost 5 bases and the V segment lost 4 bases, leaving 15 bases of the junction unmatched. The CDR3 length is 17 residues. CDR3 region: CASSGDRVSLRNTEAFF. The DNA for the CDR3 is TGTGCCAGCAGCGGGGACAGGGTGAGTCTCCGAAATACTGAAGCTTTCTTT.

The genes are TRBV6-5 and TRBJ1-3, with D uncertain. V was clipped by 6 bases and J by 0 bases, with 9 bases between them. This CDR3 has 14 amino acids. CDR1 is MNHEY, CDR2 SVGAGI, per germline. The CDR3 spells CASRRRDSGNTIYF. In DNA form, the CDR3 reads TGTGCCAGCAGACGACGGGACTCTGGAAACACCATATATTTT.

V is TRBV7-2 and J is TRBJ2-7; D unclear. Germline V gene lookup returns CDR1 SGHTA and CDR2 FQGNSA. This CDR3 is 14 amino acids long. Trimming removed 1 base from V and 5 bases from J, with 12 bases in between. The CDR3 is CASSLVGRSHEQYF. CDR3 DNA sequence: TGTGCCAGCAGCTTAGTTGGCAGGTCTCACGAGCAGTACTTC.

This sequence joins TRBV12-5 and TRBJ2-1; D might be TRBD2 (6 bases). CDR3 size: 16 residues. Trimming took off 0 bases at V and 12 bases at J, with 21 bases between the two ends. Germline V gene lookup returns CDR1 LGHNT and CDR2 FRNRAP. The CDR3 nucleotides are TGTGCTAGTGGTTTGGTACAGGTCGGCGGGATAAGAGGGCAGTTCTTC. Protein product: CASGLVQVGGIRGQFF.

This chain connects TRBV11-3 to TRBJ2-1; 11 bases agree with TRBD2. With 5 bases clipped from V and 1 base from J, the junction kept 4 bases outside the gene matches. CDR1 is SGHNT, CDR2 YENEEA, per germline. The CDR3 is 16 amino acids. CDR3 DNA sequence: TGTGCCAGCAGCCGTACTAGCGGGAGTTCCTACAATGAGCAGTTCTTC. This encodes CASSRTSGSSYNEQFF.

The gene calls are TRBV2 and TRBJ1-6, with 8 bases matching TRBD1. After removal of 6 bases from V and 8 bases from J, the junction contained 3 bases not matched to a gene. The CDR3 loop spans 13 amino acids. Per germline, CDR1 SNHLY and CDR2 FYNNEI. CDR3 DNA: TGTGCCAGCAGCTCGGGACAGGATTCACCCCTCCACTTT. It specifies CASSSGQDSPLHF.

The rearrangement links TRBV27 to TRBJ2-2, with D perhaps TRBD2 (6 bases). Trimming took 3 bases from V and 6 from J, leaving 8 bases between them. Germline V gene data show CDR1 as MNHEY and CDR2 as SMNVEV (reference sequence). The CDR3 sequence is 13 residues long. The CDR3: CASSFGGSGELFF. CDR3 DNA sequence: TGTGCCAGCAGTTTTGGGGGGTCCGGGGAGCTGTTTTTT.

The chain has TRBV20-1 and TRBJ2-5, with D maybe TRBD2 (5 bases). V dropped 5 bases and J dropped 5 bases, with 9 bases sitting between them. The CDR3 has 11 amino acids. In germline, CDR1 is DFQATT, CDR2 SNEGSKA (reference sequence). CDR3 coding DNA: TGCAGTGCTTGGGGAGTGGAGACCCAGTACTTC. This sequence encodes CSAWGVETQYF.

The chain carries TRBV6-5 and TRBJ1-6, with a weak D call TRBD1 (6 bases). Looked up from germline, CDR1 is MNHEY and CDR2 is SVGAGI. The CDR3 contains 16 residues. The V end was cut by 0 bases, the J end by 10 bases, with 16 bases between. CDR3 DNA: TGTGCCAGCAGTTACTCACAGGGCCTCGCCAGCTCACCCCTCCACTTT. Translated: CASSYSQGLASSPLHF.

V and J are TRBV4-2 and TRBJ1-1; TRBD1 matches at 8 bases. The CDR3 is 14 residues long. With 5 bases clipped from V and 4 bases from J, the junction kept 6 bases outside the gene matches. Germline assignment: CDR1 LGHNA and CDR2 YNFKEQ. CDR3 sequence (DNA): TGTGCCAGCAGCTCGTGGACAGGGTTCACTGAAGCTTTCTTT. It is translated as CASSSWTGFTEAFF.

The chain employs TRBV30 and TRBJ2-7, with D possibly being TRBD1 (6 bases). Germline V gives CDR1 GTSNPN, CDR2 SVGIG (reference sequence). V gave up 0 bases and J gave up 1 base, with 16 bases separating them. The CDR3 has 16 residues. CDR3 sequence reads: CAWSVALTGSSYEQYF. The DNA for the CDR3 is TGTGCCTGGAGTGTAGCCCTTACAGGGTCATCCTACGAGCAGTACTTC. Complete variable domain (other parts from reference TRBV30 and TRBJ2-7): SQTIHQWPATLVQPVGSPLSLECTVEGTSNPNLYWYRQAAGRGLQLLFYSVGIGQISSEVPQNLSASRPQDRQFILSSKKLLLSDSGFYLCAWSVALTGSSYEQYFGPGTRLTVT.

The J gene is TRBJ2-2, the V gene TRBV3-1 (or the pseudogene TRBV3-2); D is uncertain. Germline values: CDR1 LGHDT, CDR2 YNNKEL (reference sequence). The ends were cut back, 3 bases at V and 7 bases at J, with 6 bases in the middle. CDR3 length equals 12 residues. The CDR3 spells CASSHAGGELFF. The DNA of the CDR3 is TGTGCCAGCAGCCACGCAGGCGGGGAGCTGTTTTTT.